This T cell receptor (beta chain) was captured in a study of blood T cell repertoires in COVID-19 (dated by TCRdb to 2018 to 2021). With regard to the full study: Samples covering the acute and convalescent phases of COVID-19 were provided by collaborators in the United States, Italy and Spain. The repertoires were made available in a free public database intended to serve as a resource for research on the immune response to SARS-CoV-2. The material from the prospective study consisted of cDNA or gDNA derived from T cells, B-cell-depleted T cells, or PBMCs. The samples were drawn from the first 160 participants of the ongoing ImmuneRACE study and from 1,200 or so subjects provided by 6 global collaborators. The dataset comprised deeply sampled blood TCRbeta repertoires from subjects exposed to, actively infected with, or recovered from COVID-19. The sample metadata nearly always contained a de-identified subject ID, COVID-19 status, age in years and sex. Where available, HLA class I and class II types were obtained from metadata supplied by the sample provider rather than from assay-based typing. General findings and caveats noted by the study authors: The amount of clinical and demographic metadata varied by source and participant and was provided uncurated.

Each collaborating institution followed its own protocols to collect whole blood in K2EDTA tubes. For TCRbeta analysis, collaborator samples were shipped as frozen whole blood, as isolated PBMCs, or as DNA extracted from either sample type. CDR1 LGHDT and CDR2 YNNKEL are derived from the germline V gene (reference sequence). V was cut back by 0 bases and J by 0 bases, leaving a gap of 7 bases between them. The CDR3 runs 15 amino acids, cysteine and phenylalanine included. Here the CDR3 DNA is all that survives: 45 bases in frame from base 1. TCRbeta CDR3 regions were amplified from genomic DNA using the immunoSEQ Assay, a bias-controlled multiplex PCR. Under the source paper's analysis protocol: Nucleated cell counts per sample were estimated from amplification of reference gene primers within the assay. To quantify the absolute abundance of each unique TCRbeta CDR3 rearrangement, sequence reads were collapsed and filtered. For each sample, productive Simpson clonality was calculated by taking the square root of Simpson's diversity index across productive rearrangements. Held by TCRdb, this immuneACCESS table contains in-frame sequences only and omits some clones. Under half of the omission traces to an unresolved V gene where checked; the cause of the rest is unknown. The V and J calls and the clone size are those of that table, but D and trimming were determined from the DNA. This sample comprises around 67,000 clones, around 82% of them detected only once. The ten most abundant clones make up roughly 15% of the sample.

Only a few counts were recorded for this clone. This clone's antigen is unknown. No base quality information exists; no much larger clone differs at one position. This receptor chain uses TRBV3-1 (or the pseudogene TRBV3-2) and TRBJ2-3; there is no confident call for the D gene. The sequencing input was peripheral blood. The receptor comes from a man older than 75 with active COVID-19. The DNA sequence is TGTGCCAGCAGCCAAGACAGATTTAGCACAGATACGCAGTATTTT. Its protein is CASSQDRFSTDTQYF.